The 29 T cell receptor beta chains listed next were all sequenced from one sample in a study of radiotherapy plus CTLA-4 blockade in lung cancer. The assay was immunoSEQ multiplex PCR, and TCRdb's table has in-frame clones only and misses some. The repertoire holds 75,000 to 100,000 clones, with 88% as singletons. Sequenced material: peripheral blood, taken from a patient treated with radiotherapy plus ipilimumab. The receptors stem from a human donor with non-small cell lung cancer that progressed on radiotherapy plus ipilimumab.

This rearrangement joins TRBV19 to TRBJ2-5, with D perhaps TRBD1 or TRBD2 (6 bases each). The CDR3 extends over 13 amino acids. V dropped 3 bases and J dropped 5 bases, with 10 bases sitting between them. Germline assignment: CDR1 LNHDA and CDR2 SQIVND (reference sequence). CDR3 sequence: CASSMGAGETQYF. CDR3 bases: TGTGCCAGTAGTATGGGGGCGGGGGAGACCCAGTACTTC.

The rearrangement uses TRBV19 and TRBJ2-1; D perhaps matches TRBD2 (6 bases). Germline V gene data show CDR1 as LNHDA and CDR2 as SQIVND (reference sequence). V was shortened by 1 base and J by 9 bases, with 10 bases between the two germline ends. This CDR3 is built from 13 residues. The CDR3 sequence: CASSIVRESEQFF. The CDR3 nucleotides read TGTGCCAGTAGTATAGTGCGGGAATCTGAGCAGTTCTTC.

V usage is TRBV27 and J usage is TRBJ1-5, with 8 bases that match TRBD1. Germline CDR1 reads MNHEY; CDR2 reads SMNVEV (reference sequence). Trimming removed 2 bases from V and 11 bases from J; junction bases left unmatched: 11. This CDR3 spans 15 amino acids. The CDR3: CASSLLGTGDFTQHF. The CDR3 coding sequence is TGTGCCAGCAGTTTACTAGGGACAGGTGACTTTACCCAGCATTTT.

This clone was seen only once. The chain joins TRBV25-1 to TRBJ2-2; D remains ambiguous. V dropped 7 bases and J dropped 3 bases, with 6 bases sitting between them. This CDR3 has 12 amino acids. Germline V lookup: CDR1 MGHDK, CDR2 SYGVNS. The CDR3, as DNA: TGTGCCAGCAACAGTTACACCGGGGAGCTGTTTTTT. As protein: CASNSYTGELFF.

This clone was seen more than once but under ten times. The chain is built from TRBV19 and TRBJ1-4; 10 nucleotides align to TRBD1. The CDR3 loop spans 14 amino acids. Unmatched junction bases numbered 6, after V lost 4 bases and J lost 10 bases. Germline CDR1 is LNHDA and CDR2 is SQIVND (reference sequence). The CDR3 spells CASSTGTGDGKLFF. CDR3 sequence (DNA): TGTGCCAGTAGTACGGGGACAGGGGATGGAAAACTGTTTTTT.

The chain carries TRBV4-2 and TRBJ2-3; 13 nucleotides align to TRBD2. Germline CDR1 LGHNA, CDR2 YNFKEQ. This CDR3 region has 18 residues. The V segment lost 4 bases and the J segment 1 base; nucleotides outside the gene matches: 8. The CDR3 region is CASSRTGTSGDRTDTQYF. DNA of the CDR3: TGTGCCAGCAGCCGCACCGGGACTAGCGGGGACCGCACAGATACGCAGTATTTT.

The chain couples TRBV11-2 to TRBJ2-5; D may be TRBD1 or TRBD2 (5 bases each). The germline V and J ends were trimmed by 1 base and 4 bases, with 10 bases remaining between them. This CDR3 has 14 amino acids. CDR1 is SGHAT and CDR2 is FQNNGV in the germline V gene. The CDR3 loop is CASSLGKGTETQYF. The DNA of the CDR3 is TGTGCCAGCAGCTTAGGGAAAGGGACAGAGACCCAGTACTTC.

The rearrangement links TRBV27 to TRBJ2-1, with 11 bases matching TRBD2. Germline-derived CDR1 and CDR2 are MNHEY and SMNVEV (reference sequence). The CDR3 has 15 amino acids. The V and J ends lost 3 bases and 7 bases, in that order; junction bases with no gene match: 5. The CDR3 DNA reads TGTGCCAGCAGTTTCTCTAGCGGGGGGCGAAATGAGCAGTTCTTC. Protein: CASSFSSGGRNEQFF.

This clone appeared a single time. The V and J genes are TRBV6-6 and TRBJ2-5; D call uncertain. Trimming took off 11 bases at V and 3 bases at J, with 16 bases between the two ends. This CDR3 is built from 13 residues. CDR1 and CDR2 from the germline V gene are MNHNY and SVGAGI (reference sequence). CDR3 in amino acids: CAAASTIKETQYF. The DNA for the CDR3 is TGTGCCGCGGCGTCCACAATCAAAGAGACCCAGTACTTC.

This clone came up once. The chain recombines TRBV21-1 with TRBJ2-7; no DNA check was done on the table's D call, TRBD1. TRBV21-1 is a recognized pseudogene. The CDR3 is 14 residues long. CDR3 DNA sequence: TGTGCCAGCAGCAAAACAACAGGGGCGGGCGAGCAGTACTTC. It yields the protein CASSKTTGAGEQYF.

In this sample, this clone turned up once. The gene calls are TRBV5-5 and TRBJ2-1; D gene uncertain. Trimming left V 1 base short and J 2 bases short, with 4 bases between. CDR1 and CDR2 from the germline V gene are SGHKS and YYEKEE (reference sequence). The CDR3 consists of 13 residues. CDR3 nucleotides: TGTGCCAGCAGCTTGATTCCCTACAATGAGCAGTTCTTC. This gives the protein CASSLIPYNEQFF.

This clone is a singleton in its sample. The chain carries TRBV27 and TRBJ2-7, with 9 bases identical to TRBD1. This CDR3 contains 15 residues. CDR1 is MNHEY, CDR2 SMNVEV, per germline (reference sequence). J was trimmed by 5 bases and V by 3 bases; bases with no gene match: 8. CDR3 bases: TGTGCCAGCAGTTTGGGGGGGACAGGGATTCACGAGCAGTACTTC. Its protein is CASSLGGTGIHEQYF.

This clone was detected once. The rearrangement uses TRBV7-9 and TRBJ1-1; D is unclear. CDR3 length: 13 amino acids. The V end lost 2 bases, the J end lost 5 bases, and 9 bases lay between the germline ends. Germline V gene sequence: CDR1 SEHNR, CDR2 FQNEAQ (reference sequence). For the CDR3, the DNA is TGTGCCAGCAGCTTAATGGAACAGACTGAAGCTTTCTTT. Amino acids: CASSLMEQTEAFF.

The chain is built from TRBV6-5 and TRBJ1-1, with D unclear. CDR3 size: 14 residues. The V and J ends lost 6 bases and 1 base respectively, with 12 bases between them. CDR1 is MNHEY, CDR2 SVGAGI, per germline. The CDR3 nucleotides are TGTGCCAGCAGGGCCCGACATCCGAACACTGAAGCTTTCTTT. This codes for CASRARHPNTEAFF.

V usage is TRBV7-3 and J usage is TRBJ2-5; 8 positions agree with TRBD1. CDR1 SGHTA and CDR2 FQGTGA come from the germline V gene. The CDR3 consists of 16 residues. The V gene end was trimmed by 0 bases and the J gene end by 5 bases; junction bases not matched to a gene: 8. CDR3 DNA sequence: TGTGCCAGCAGCTTAACGGTCGCAGGGGGCTCTGAGACCCAGTACTTC. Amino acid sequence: CASSLTVAGGSETQYF.

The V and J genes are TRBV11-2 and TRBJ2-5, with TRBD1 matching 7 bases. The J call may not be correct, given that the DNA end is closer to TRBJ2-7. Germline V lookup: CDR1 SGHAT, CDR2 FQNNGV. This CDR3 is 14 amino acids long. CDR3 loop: CASSRGLRGYEQYF. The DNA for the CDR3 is TGTGCCAGCAGCAGGGGGCTCCGGGGCTACGAGCAGTACTTC.

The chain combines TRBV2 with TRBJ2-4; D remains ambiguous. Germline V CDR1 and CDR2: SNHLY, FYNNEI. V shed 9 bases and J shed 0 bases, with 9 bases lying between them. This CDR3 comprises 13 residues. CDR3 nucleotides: TGTGCCAGACCTCAGATAGCCAAAAACATTCAGTACTTC. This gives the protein CARPQIAKNIQYF. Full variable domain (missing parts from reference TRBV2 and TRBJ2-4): EPEVTQTPSHQVTQMGQEVILRCVPISNHLYFYWYRQILGQKVEFLVSFYNNEISEKSEIFDDQFSVERPDGSNFTLKIRSTKLEDSAMYFCARPQIAKNIQYFGAGTRLSVL.

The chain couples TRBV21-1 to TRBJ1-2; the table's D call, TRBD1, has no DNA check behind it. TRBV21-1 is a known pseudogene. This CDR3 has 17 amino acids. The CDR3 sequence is CASSKPIRRDRGHGYTF. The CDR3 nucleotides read TGTGCCAGCAGCAAACCTATTCGCCGGGACAGGGGGCATGGCTACACCTTC.

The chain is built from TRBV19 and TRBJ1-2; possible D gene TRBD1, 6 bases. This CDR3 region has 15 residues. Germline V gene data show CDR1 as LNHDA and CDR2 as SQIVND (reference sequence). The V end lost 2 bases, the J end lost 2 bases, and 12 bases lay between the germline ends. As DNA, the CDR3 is TGTGCCAGTAGTATAAAACGGACAGACAACTATGGCTACACCTTC. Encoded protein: CASSIKRTDNYGYTF.

The CDR3 is CASSFRASGRSYEQYF. CDR3 nucleotide sequence: TGTGCCAGTAGTTTCAGGGCTAGCGGGCGCTCCTACGAGCAGTACTTC. J is TRBJ2-7 and V is TRBV19; the match to TRBD2 covers 8 bases. The CDR3 totals 16 residues. Per the germline V gene, CDR1 is LNHDA and CDR2 is SQIVND (reference sequence). The trim removed 5 bases at V and 0 bases at J, leaving 9 bases unmatched.

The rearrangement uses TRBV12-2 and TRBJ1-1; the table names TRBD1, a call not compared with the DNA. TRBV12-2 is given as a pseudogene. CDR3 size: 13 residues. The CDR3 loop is CASLPDRNTEAFF. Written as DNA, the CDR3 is TGTGCAAGTCTCCCGGACAGAAACACTGAAGCTTTCTTT.

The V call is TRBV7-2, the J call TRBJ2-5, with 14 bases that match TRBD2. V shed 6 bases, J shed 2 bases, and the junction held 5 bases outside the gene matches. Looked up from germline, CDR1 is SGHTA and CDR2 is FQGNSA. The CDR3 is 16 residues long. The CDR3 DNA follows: TGTGCCAGCAGTCCGAGACTAGCGGGAGGGCAAGAGACCCAGTACTTC. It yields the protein CASSPRLAGGQETQYF.

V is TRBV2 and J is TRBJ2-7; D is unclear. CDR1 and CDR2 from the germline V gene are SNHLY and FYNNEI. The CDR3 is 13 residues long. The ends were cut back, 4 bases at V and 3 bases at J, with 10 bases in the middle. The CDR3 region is CASSASRDYEQYF. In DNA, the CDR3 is TGTGCCAGCAGTGCTTCTAGGGACTACGAGCAGTACTTC.

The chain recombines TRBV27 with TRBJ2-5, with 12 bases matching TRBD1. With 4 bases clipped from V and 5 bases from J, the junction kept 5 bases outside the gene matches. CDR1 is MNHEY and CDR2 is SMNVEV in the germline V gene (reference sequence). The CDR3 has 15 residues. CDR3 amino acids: CASSSGQGAHETQYF. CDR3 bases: TGTGCCAGCAGTTCGGGACAGGGGGCACATGAGACCCAGTACTTC.

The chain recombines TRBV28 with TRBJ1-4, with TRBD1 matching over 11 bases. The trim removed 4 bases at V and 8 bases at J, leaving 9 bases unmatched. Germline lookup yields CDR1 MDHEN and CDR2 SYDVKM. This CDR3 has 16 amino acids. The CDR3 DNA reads TGTGCCAGCAGTTCTTACGGACAGGGGGCTTCAGAAAAACTGTTTTTT. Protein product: CASSSYGQGASEKLFF.

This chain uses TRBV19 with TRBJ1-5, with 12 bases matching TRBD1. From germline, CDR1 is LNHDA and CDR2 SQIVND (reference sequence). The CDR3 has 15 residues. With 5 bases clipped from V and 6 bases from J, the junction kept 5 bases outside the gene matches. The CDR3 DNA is TGTGCCAGTAGTGCGGGACAGGGGGCTTTTCAGCCCCAGCATTTT. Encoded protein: CASSAGQGAFQPQHF.

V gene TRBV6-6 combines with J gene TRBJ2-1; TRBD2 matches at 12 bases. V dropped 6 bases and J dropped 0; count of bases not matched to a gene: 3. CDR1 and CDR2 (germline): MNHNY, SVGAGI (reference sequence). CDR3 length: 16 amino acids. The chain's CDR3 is CASRKLAGGSYNEQFF. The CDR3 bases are TGTGCCAGCAGGAAACTAGCGGGAGGCTCCTACAATGAGCAGTTCTTC.

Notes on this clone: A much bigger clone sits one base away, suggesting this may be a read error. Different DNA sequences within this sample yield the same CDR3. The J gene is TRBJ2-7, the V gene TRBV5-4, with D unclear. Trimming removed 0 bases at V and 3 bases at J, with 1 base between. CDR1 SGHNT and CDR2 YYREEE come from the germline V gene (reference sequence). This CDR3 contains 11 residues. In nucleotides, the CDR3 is TGTGCCAGCAGCTTGGGCTACGAGCAGTACTTC. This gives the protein CASSLGYEQYF. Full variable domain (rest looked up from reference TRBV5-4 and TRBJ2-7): ETGVTQSPTHLIKTRGQQVTLRCSSQSGHNTVSWYQQALGQGPQFIFQYYREEENGRGNFPPRFSGLQFPNYSSELNVNALELDDSALYLCASSLGYEQYFGPGTRLTVT.

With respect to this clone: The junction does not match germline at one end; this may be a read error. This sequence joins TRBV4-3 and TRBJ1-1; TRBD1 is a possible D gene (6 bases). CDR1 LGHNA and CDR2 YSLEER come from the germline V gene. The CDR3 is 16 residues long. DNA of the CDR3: TGCGCCAGCAGCCAAGGGTGGGACAATTTGAACACTGAAGCTTCCTTT. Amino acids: CASSQGWDNLNTEASF.